This T cell receptor (beta chain) was captured by sequencing in a study of OX40 agonist ivuxolimab in advanced cancers. The wider study: Prior anti-PD-1, anti-PD-L1 or anti-CTLA-4 therapy did not bar entry, and more than 35% had some.

Samples of blood were obtained at baseline, on cycle 4 day 1, and on cycle 7 day 1. Per germline, CDR1 SGHDT and CDR2 YYEEEE. The CDR3 totals 14 residues. V was clipped by 6 bases and J by 3 bases, with 16 bases between them. Libraries were prepared by immunoSEQ multiplex PCR; TCRdb keeps only in-frame clonotypes and omits some of them. The repertoire holds just over 9,500 clones, with 66% as singletons. Overall study results and limits: Dosing at 0.1 to 3.0 mg/kg was accompanied by clonal expansion of CD4+ and CD8+ blood T cells by week 6.

This clone has more than one count but fewer than ten. Its specificity is unknown. The gene calls are TRBV5-6 and TRBJ2-7, with D hard to call. This clonotype was sampled from an adult with an advanced solid tumor such as melanoma, head and neck, liver or kidney cancer. Sequences were derived from CD4+ or CD8+ T cells sorted from blood, sampled in a trial of the OX40 agonist ivuxolimab. CDR3 region: CASTSGISFYEQYF. DNA for the CDR3: TGTGCCAGCACCTCAGGAATATCTTTCTACGAGCAGTACTTC.